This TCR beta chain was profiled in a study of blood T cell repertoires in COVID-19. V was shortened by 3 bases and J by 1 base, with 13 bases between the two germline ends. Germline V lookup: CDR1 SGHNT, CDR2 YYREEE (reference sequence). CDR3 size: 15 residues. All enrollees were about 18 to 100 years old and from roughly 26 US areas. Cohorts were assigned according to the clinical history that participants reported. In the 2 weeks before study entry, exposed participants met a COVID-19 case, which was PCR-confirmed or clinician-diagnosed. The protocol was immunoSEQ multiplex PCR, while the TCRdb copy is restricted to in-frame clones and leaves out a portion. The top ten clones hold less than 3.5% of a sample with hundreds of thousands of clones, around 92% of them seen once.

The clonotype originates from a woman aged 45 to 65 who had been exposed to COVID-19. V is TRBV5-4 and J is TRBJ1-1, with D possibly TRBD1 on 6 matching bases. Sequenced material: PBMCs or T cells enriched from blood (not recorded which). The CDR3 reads CASSSDSYPNTEAFF. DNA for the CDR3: TGTGCCAGCAGCTCGGACAGTTATCCGAACACTGAAGCTTTCTTT.